A single sample is the source of the 6 T cell receptor beta chains below, sequenced in a study of identical twins. TCRdb re-called the 5' RACE reads with MiXCR, one entry per CDR3 protein. The repertoire has over 200,000 distinct CDR3 sequences, 6% to 7% of them found once; the top ten carry 14% to 15%. These records were also assigned to another study, of T cells expressing NK-cell markers.

The sample was CD8+ T cells sorted from blood. These receptors all come from a woman in her late teens or twenties in good health.

This clonotype came up a few times. J is TRBJ2-3 and V is TRBV30; 8 bases line up with TRBD2. Germline trimming cut 0 bases from V and 3 bases from J; bases unmatched to any gene: 5. CDR1 and CDR2 (germline): GTSNPN, SVGIG (reference sequence). This CDR3 has 15 amino acids. CDR3 region: CAWSVPSGSTDTQYF. CDR3 coding DNA: TGTGCCTGGAGTGTACCGAGCGGGAGTACAGATACGCAGTATTTT.

This clonotype has a count of ten or more. The gene calls are TRBV3-1 and TRBJ2-3; D tentatively fits TRBD1 or TRBD2 (5 bases each). The CDR3 runs 15 residues. Germline V gives CDR1 LGHDT, CDR2 YNNKEL (reference sequence). Between the trimmed V and J ends, which lost 1 base and 2 bases, there was a span of 10 bases. CDR3 region: CASSQVGANTDTQYF. The CDR3 region has the DNA TGTGCCAGCAGCCAAGTCGGGGCCAACACAGATACGCAGTATTTT.

This clonotype was detected a few times. A junction boundary mismatches the germline segment, possibly from a read error. The chain carries TRBV7-9 and TRBJ2-1; TRBD2 matches at 11 bases. The germline V gene encodes CDR1 SEHNR and CDR2 FQNEAQ (reference sequence). The CDR3 contains 15 residues. CDR3 sequence (DNA): TGTGCCAGCAGGTTAGCGGGAGGGATTTACAATGAGCAGTTCTTC. Residues: CASRLAGGIYNEQFF. Variable domain in full (rest from reference TRBV7-9 and TRBJ2-1): DTGVSQNPRHKITKRGQNVTFRCDPISEHNRLYWYRQTLGQGPEFLTYFQNEAQLEKSRLLSDRFSAERPKGSFSTLEIQRTEQGDSAMYLCASRLAGGIYNEQFFGPGTRLTVL.

There are a few counts of this clonotype. The chain links TRBV27 to TRBJ2-7; 9 bases line up with TRBD2. CDR3 length: 14 amino acids. The J segment lost 5 bases and the V segment lost 4 bases, leaving 6 bases of the junction unmatched. CDR1 is MNHEY, CDR2 SMNVEV, per germline (reference sequence). CDR3 bases: TGTGCCAGCAGTTATGGGACTAGCCGCCACGAGCAGTACTTC. This gives the protein CASSYGTSRHEQYF.

Sample share makes this clonotype medium-sized. This chain connects TRBV20-1 to TRBJ2-1; the match to TRBD2 covers 8 bases. CDR1 and CDR2 (germline): DFQATT, SNEGSKA (reference sequence). The CDR3 is 13 residues long. The junction had 3 bases not matched to a gene; V was cut back by 2 bases and J by 6 bases. CDR3 region: CSARRLAGNEQFF. Written as DNA, the CDR3 is TGCAGTGCTAGACGGCTAGCGGGCAATGAGCAGTTCTTC.

The rearrangement links TRBV27 to TRBJ1-5, with 8 bases that match TRBD1. The CDR3 extends over 14 amino acids. Germline CDR1 MNHEY, CDR2 SMNVEV (reference sequence). V was pared by 4 bases and J by 5 bases, with 4 bases of the junction left unmatched. The DNA for the CDR3 is TGTGCCAGCAGTTCAGGGACAGGATATCAGCCCCAGCATTTT. Amino acid sequence: CASSSGTGYQPQHF.